Below are 12 T cell receptor beta chains sequenced from a single sample in a study of radiotherapy plus CTLA-4 blockade in lung cancer. Only in-frame clones appear in the TCRdb table, and some are missing; sequencing was by immunoSEQ multiplex PCR. The repertoire consists of about 120,000 clones, with 70% to 90% occurring once and the leading ten covering approximately 6.6%. The sequenced sample was peripheral blood, obtained from a patient treated with radiotherapy plus ipilimumab. The receptor set was obtained from a human donor with non-small cell lung cancer that progressed on radiotherapy plus ipilimumab.

The chain carries TRBV11-2 and TRBJ2-3; 11 nucleotides match TRBD2. J was trimmed by 6 bases and V by 5 bases; bases with no gene match: 13. Germline V CDR1 and CDR2: SGHAT, FQNNGV. The CDR3 is 17 residues long. CDR3 DNA: TGTGCCAGCAGCCGCCAGCCGCTAGCGGGAGGTGGGGATACGCAGTATTTT. This encodes CASSRQPLAGGGDTQYF.

This rearrangement joins TRBV9 to TRBJ1-1; 8 bases fit TRBD1. CDR3 length: 11 residues. Unmatched junction bases numbered 2, after V lost 3 bases and J lost 10 bases. The germline CDR1 and CDR2 sequences are SGDLS and YYNGEE. CDR3 nucleotides: TGTGCCAGCAGCGGAGGACAGGGAGCTTTCTTT. Protein product: CASSGGQGAFF.

The rearrangement links TRBV15 to TRBJ2-2; TRBD2 matches at 7 bases. The CDR3 is 15 residues long. Germline CDR1 LNHNV, CDR2 YYDKDF (reference sequence). Trimming at V came to 3 bases and at J to 4 bases, leaving 5 bases not matched to a gene. Written as DNA, the CDR3 is TGTGCCACCAGCAGGGAGGGACTACCCACCGGGGAGCTGTTTTTT. Encoded protein: CATSREGLPTGELFF.

On this clone itself: In the same sample, other DNA sequences code for this CDR3. V gene TRBV29-1 combines with J gene TRBJ1-1; D might be TRBD1 (5 bases). V shed 7 bases and J shed 2 bases, with 14 bases lying between them. This CDR3 has 13 amino acids. Germline V lookup: CDR1 SQVTM, CDR2 ANQGSEA. The CDR3 spells CSGWGGENTEAFF. The CDR3 DNA is TGCAGCGGGTGGGGGGGAGAAAACACTGAAGCTTTCTTT.

The chain recombines TRBV19 with TRBJ2-7, with D perhaps given as TRBD1 or TRBD2 (6 bases each). The CDR3 runs to 15 residues. Germline V gene lookup returns CDR1 LNHDA and CDR2 SQIVND (reference sequence). The ends were cut back, 1 base at V and 3 bases at J, with 13 bases in the middle. CDR3 in amino acids: CASSIGTGGSYEQYF. CDR3 sequence (DNA): TGTGCCAGTAGTATAGGTACCGGGGGCAGCTACGAGCAGTACTTC.

The V call is TRBV4-2, the J call TRBJ1-3, with D possibly matching TRBD1 (5 bases). Trimming took off 3 bases at V and 0 bases at J, with 12 bases between the two ends. There are 16 residues in the CDR3. Per germline, CDR1 LGHNA and CDR2 YNFKEQ. The CDR3 nucleotides read TGTGCCAGCAGCCAGGGAGACGGGGCCTCTGGAAACACCATATATTTT. It is translated as CASSQGDGASGNTIYF.

This chain uses TRBV5-1 with TRBJ1-3; unclear D gene. This CDR3 is 17 amino acids long. Trimming left V 0 bases short and J 5 bases short, with 18 bases between. Germline V lookup: CDR1 SGHRS, CDR2 YFSETQ. CDR3 sequence (DNA): TGCGCCAGCAGCTTGGGTATCCGGGGTACCGATAGAAACACCATATATTTT. Protein: CASSLGIRGTDRNTIYF.

The chain carries TRBV12-5 and TRBJ1-1; 7 nucleotides agree with TRBD1. CDR1 and CDR2 from the germline V gene are LGHNT and FRNRAP. The CDR3 runs to 17 residues. Unmatched junction bases numbered 10, after V lost 2 bases and J lost 1 base. CDR3 protein: CASGLIYQGTENTEAFF. The DNA for the CDR3 is TGTGCTAGTGGTTTGATATACCAAGGGACAGAGAACACTGAAGCTTTCTTT.

The V call is TRBV5-6, the J call TRBJ1-4; D unclear. The CDR3 is made up of 15 amino acids. Trimming removed 1 base from V and 6 bases from J, with 13 bases in between. CDR1 and CDR2 from the germline V gene are SGHDT and YYEEEE. The CDR3 reads CASSLWYGRDEKLFF. For the CDR3, the DNA is TGTGCCAGCAGCTTGTGGTACGGGAGGGATGAAAAACTGTTTTTT.

V gene TRBV11-2 combines with J gene TRBJ2-1; 7 bases are shared with TRBD2. The CDR3 runs to 16 residues. Germline V lookup: CDR1 SGHAT, CDR2 FQNNGV. V was pared by 5 bases and J by 4 bases, with 11 bases of the junction left unmatched. CDR3 bases: TGTGCCAGCAGCAAGCTCTCAGCGGGACCTTACAATGAGCAGTTCTTC. Translation: CASSKLSAGPYNEQFF.

The chain couples TRBV11-3 to TRBJ2-2; TRBD2 matches 14 bases. V lost 1 base to trimming and J lost 0 bases; unmatched junction nucleotides: 7. The CDR3 contains 20 residues. Looked up from germline, CDR1 is SGHNT and CDR2 is YENEEA. CDR3 in DNA: TGTGCCAGCAGCTTAGTAAGACTAGCGGGAGGGCCCCCGAACACCGGGGAGCTGTTTTTT. Its translation is CASSLVRLAGGPPNTGELFF.

The CDR3 bases are TGTGCCAGCAGAACGAATTACAATGAGCAGTTCTTC. Protein: CASRTNYNEQFF. The chain carries TRBV6-1 and TRBJ2-1; D gene uncertain. Trimming removed 6 bases from V and 4 bases from J, with 7 bases in between. The CDR3 is 12 amino acids. Germline V lookup: CDR1 MNHNS, CDR2 SASEGT.